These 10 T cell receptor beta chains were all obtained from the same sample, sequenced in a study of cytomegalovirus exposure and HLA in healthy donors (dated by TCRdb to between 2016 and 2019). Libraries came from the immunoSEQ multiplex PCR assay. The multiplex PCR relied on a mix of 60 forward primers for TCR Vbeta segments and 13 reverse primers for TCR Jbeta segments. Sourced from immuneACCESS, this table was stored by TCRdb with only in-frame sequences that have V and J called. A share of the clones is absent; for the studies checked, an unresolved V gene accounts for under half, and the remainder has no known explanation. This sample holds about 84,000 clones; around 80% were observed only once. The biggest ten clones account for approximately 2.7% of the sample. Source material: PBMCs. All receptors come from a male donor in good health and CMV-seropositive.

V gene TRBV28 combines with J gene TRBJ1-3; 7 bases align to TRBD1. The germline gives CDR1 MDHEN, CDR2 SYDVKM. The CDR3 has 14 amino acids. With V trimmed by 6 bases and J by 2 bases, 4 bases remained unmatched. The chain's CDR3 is CASSLTGAGNTIYF. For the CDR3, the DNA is TGTGCCAGCAGCCTAACAGGGGCTGGAAACACCATATATTTT.

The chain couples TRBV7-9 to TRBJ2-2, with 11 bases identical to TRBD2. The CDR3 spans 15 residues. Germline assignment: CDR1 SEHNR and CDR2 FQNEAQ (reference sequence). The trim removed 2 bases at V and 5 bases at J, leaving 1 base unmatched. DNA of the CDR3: TGTGCCAGCAGCTTAACTAGCGGGAGTACCGGGGAGCTGTTTTTT. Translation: CASSLTSGSTGELFF.

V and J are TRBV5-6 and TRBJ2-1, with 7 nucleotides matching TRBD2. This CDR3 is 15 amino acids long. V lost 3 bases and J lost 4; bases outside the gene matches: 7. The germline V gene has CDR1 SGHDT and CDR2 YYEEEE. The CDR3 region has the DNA TGTGCCAGCAGCTCCAACCGGGACTATTACAATGAGCAGTTCTTC. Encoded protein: CASSSNRDYYNEQFF. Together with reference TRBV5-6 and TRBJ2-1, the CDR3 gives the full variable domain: DAGVTQSPTHLIKTRGQQVTLRCSPKSGHDTVSWYQQALGQGPQFIFQYYEEEERQRGNFPDRFSGHQFPNYSSELNVNALLLGDSALYLCASSSNRDYYNEQFFGPGTRLTVL.

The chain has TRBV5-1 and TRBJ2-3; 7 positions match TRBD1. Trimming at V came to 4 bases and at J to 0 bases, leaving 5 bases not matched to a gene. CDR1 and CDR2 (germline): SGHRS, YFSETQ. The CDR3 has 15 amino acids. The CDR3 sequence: CASSTGATSTDTQYF. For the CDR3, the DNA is TGCGCCAGCAGCACAGGGGCGACTAGCACAGATACGCAGTATTTT. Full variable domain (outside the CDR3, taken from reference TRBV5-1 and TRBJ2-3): KAGVTQTPRYLIKTRGQQVTLSCSPISGHRSVSWYQQTPGQGLQFLFEYFSETQRNKGNFPGRFSGRQFSNSRSEMNVSTLELGDSALYLCASSTGATSTDTQYFGPGTRLTVL.

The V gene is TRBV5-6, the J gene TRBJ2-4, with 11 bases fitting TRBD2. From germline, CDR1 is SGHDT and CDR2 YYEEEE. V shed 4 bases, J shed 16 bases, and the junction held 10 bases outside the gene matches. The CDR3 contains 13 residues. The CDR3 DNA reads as TGTGCCAGCAGCCCGAGGGGACTAGCGGAACAATACTTC. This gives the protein CASSPRGLAEQYF.

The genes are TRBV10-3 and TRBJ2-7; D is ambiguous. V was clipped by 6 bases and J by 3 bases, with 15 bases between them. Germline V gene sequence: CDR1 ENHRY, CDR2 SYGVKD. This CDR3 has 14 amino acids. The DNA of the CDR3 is TGTGCCATCAGCTTCCAAGCTGGTGGCTACGAGCAGTACTTC. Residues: CAISFQAGGYEQYF.

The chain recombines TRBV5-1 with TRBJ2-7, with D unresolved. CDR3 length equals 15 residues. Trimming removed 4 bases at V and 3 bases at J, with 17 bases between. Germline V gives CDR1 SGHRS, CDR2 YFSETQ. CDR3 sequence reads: CASSLTSNPSYEQYF. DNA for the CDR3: TGCGCCAGCAGCCTTACGTCGAATCCGAGCTACGAGCAGTACTTC.

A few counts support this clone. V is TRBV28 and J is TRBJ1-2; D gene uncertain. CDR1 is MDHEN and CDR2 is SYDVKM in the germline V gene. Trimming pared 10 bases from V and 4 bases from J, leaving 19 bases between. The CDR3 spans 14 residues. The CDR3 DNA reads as TGTGCCACCGCGTGGGCGAGGGAAGGCTATGGCTACACCTTC. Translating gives CATAWAREGYGYTF.

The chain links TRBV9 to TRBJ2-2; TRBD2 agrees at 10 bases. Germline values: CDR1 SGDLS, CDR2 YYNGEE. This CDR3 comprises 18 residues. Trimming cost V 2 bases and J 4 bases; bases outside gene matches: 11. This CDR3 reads CASSVRLAGVSGTGELFF. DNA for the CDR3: TGTGCCAGCAGCGTCCGGCTAGCGGGAGTTTCGGGCACCGGGGAGCTGTTTTTT.

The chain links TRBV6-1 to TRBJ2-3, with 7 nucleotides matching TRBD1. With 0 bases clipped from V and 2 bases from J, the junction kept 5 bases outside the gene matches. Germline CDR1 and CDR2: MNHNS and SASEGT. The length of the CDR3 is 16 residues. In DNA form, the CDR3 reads TGTGCCAGCAGTGAAGCATTGGGACAGCTCACAGATACGCAGTATTTT. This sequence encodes CASSEALGQLTDTQYF.